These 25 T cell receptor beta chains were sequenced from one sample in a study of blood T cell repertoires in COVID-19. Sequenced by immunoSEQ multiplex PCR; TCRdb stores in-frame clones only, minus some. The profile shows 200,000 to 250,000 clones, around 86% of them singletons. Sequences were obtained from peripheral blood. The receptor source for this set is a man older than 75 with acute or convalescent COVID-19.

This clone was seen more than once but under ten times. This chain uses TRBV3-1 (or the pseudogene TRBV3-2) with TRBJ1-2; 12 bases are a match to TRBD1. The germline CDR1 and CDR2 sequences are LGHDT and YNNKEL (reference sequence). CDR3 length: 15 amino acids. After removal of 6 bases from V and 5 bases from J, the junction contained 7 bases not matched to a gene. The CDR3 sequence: CASRPPGQGAYGYTF. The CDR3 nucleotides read TGTGCCAGCAGACCACCGGGACAGGGGGCTTATGGCTACACCTTC.

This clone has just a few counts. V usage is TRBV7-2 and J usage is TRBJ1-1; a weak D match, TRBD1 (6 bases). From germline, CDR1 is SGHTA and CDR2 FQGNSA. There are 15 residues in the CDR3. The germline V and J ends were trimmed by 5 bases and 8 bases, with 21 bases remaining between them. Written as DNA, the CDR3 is TGTGCCAGCAGCCCAGGGGCCCTACGTCGAAGCGAAGCTTTCTTT. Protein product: CASSPGALRRSEAFF.

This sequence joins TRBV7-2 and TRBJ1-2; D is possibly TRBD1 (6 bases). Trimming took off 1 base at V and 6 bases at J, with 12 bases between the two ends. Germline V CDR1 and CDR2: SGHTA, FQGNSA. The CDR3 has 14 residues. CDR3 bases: TGTGCCAGCAGCTTAGGCAGGGGCGCGAATGGCTACACCTTC. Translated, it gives CASSLGRGANGYTF.

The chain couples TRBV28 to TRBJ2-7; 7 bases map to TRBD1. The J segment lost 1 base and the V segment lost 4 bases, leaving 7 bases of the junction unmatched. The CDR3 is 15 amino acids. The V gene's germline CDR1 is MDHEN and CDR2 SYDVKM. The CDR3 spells CASSSPAGGSYEQYF. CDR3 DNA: TGTGCCAGCAGTTCCCCGGCAGGGGGTTCCTACGAGCAGTACTTC.

CDR3 in amino acids: CASSPGTDFMNTEAFF. CDR3 sequence (DNA): TGCGCCAGCAGCCCAGGGACAGATTTCATGAACACTGAAGCTTTCTTT. The chain recombines TRBV5-1 with TRBJ1-1; 7 bases are a match to TRBD1. The CDR3 length is 16 residues. V was clipped by 4 bases and J by 0 bases; unmatched bases: 9. Germline values: CDR1 SGHRS, CDR2 YFSETQ.

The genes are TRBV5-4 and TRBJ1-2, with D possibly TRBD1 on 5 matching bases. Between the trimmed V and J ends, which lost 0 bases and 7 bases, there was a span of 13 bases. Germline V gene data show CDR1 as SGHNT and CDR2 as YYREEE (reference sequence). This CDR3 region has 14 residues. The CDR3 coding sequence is TGTGCCAGCAGCTTGGCGGGGGAAGGAGCTGGCTACACCTTC. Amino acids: CASSLAGEGAGYTF.

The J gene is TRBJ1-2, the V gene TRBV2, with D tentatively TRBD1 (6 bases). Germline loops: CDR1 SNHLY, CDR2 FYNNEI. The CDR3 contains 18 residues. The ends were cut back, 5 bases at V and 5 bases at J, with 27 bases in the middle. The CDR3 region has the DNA TGTGCCAGCAGTTCCACAAGGAAGACCGGACAGACTTTTTATGGCTACACCTTC. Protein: CASSSTRKTGQTFYGYTF.

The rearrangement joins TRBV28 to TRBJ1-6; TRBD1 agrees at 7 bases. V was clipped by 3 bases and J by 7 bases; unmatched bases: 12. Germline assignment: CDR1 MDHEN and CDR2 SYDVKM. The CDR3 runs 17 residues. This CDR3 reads CASSFPLTGAVNSPLHF. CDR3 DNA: TGTGCCAGCAGTTTTCCCCTCACAGGGGCGGTCAATTCACCCCTCCACTTT.

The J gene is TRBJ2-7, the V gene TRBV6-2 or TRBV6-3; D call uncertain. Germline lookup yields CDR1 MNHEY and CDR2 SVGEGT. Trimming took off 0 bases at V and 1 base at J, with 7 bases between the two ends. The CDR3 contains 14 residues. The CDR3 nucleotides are TGTGCCAGCAGTTACTCCTTAATGTCCTACGAGCAGTACTTC. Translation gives CASSYSLMSYEQYF.

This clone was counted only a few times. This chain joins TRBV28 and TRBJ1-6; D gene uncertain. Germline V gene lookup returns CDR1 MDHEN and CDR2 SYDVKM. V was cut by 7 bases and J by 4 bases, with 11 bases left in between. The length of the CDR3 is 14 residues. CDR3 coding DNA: TGTGCCAGCAACCCGGGAAATTATAATTCACCCCTCCACTTT. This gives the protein CASNPGNYNSPLHF.

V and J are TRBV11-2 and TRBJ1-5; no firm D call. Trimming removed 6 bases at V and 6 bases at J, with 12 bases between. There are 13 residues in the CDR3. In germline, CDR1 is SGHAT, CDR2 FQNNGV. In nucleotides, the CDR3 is TGTGCCAGCAGTAGTGAGGTCGGTCAGCCCCAGCATTTT. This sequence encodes CASSSEVGQPQHF.

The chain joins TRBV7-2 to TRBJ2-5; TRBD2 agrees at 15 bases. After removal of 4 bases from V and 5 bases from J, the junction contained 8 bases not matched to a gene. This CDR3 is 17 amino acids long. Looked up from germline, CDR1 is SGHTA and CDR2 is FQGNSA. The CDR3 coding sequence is TGTGCCAGCAGCTCGTGGACTAGCGGGGGGGCGGGCGAGACCCAGTACTTC. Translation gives CASSSWTSGGAGETQYF.

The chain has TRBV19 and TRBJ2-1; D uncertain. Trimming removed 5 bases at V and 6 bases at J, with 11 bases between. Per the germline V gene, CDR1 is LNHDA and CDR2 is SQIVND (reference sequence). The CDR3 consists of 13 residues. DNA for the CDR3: TGTGCCAGTAGTCCCCTGTCACTCAATGAGCAGTTCTTC. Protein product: CASSPLSLNEQFF.

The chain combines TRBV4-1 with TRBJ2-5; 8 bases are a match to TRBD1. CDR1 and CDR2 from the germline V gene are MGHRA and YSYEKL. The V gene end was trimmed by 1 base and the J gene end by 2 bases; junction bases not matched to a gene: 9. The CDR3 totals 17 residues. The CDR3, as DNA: TGCGCCAGCAGCCAAGGGCCCAACGGACAGGGACAAGAGACCCAGTACTTC. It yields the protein CASSQGPNGQGQETQYF.

CDR3 in amino acids: CASSPPGARGNQPQHF. The DNA of the CDR3 is TGTGCCAGCTCACCACCAGGGGCTAGGGGCAATCAGCCCCAGCATTTT. This chain uses TRBV18 with TRBJ1-5, with D perhaps TRBD1 (5 bases). V dropped 0 bases and J dropped 2 bases, with 11 bases sitting between them. The CDR3 consists of 16 residues. From germline, CDR1 is KGHSH and CDR2 LQKENI. Based on the CDR3 plus reference TRBV18 and TRBJ1-5, the full variable domain is NAGVMQNPRHLVRRRGQEARLRCSPMKGHSHVYWYRQLPEEGLKFMVYLQKENIIDESGMPKERFSAEFPKEGPSILRIQQVVRGDSAAYFCASSPPGARGNQPQHFGDGTRLSIL.

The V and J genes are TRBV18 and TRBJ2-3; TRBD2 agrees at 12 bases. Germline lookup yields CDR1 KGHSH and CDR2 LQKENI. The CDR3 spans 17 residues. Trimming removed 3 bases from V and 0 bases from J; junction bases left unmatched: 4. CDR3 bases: TGTGCCAGCTCACCGTGGACTAGCGGGATTAGCACAGATACGCAGTATTTT. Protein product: CASSPWTSGISTDTQYF.

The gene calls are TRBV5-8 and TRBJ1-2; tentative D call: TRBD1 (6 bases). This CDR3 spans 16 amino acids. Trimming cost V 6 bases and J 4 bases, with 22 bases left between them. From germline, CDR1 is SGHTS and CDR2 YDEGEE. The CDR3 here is CASIPGGKGSSYGYTF. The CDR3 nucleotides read TGTGCCAGCATCCCGGGGGGCAAGGGAAGTAGCTATGGCTACACCTTC.

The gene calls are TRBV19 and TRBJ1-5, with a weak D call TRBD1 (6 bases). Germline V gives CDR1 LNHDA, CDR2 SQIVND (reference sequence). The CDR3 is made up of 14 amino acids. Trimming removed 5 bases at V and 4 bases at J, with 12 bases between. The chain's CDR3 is CASSSTRGNQPQHF. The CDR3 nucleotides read TGTGCCAGTAGTTCGACGAGGGGGAATCAGCCCCAGCATTTT.

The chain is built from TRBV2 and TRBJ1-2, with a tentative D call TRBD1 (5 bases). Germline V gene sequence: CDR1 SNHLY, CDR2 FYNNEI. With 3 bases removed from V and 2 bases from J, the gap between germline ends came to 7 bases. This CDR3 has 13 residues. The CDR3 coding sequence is TGTGCCAGCAGTGAGTCAGGGAACTATGGCTACACCTTC. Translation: CASSESGNYGYTF.

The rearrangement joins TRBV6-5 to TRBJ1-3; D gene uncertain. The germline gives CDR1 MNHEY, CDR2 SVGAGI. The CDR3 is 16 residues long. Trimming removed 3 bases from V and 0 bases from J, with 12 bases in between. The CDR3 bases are TGTGCCAGCAGTTATCGGGGATCAAGCTCTGGAAACACCATATATTTT. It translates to CASSYRGSSSGNTIYF.

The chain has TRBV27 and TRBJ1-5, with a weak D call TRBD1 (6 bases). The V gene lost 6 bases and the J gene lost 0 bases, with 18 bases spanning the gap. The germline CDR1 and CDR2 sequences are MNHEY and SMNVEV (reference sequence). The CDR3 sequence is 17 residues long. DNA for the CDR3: TGTGCCAGCAGCTCCCAGCGGGGGGCAGGTAGCAATCAGCCCCAGCATTTT. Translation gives CASSSQRGAGSNQPQHF.

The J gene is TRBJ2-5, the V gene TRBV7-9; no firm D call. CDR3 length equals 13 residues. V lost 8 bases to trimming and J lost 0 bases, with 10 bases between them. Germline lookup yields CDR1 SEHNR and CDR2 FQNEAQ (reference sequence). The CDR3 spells CASSNYDQETQYF. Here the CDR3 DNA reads TGTGCCAGCTCTAACTATGACCAAGAGACCCAGTACTTC.

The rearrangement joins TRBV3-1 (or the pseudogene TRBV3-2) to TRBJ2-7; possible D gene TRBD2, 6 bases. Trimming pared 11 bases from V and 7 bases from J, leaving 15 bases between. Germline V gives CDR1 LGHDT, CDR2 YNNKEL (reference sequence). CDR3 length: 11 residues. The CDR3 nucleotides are TGTGCCGCGAGTGAGGCGGGGGAGCAGTACTTC. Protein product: CAASEAGEQYF.

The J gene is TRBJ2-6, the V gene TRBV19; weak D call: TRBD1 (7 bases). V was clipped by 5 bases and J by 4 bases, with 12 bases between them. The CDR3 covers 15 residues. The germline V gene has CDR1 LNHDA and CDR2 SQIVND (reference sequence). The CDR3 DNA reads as TGTGCCAGTAGTCAGGGGGGTGCCGGGGCCAACGTCCTGACTTTC. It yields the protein CASSQGGAGANVLTF.

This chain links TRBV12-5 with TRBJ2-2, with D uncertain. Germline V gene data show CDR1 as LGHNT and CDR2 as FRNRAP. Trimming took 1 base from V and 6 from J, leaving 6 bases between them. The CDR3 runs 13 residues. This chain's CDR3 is CASGLGQAGELFF. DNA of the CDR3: TGTGCTAGTGGTTTGGGGCAGGCCGGGGAGCTGTTTTTT. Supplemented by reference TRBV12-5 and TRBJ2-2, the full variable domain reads DARVTQTPRHKVTEMGQEVTMRCQPILGHNTVFWYRQTMMQGLELLAYFRNRAPLDDSGMPKDRFSAEMPDATLATLKIQPSEPRDSAVYFCASGLGQAGELFFGEGSRLTVL.